This T cell receptor beta chain is from a study of T cell changes during pregnancy in multiple sclerosis. Assay: immunoSEQ multiplex PCR; the TCRdb copy retains only in-frame clones and omits some. This sample has about 100,000 clones; around 92% occur once, and the top ten carry 1.5% to 2.5%. Trimming pared 7 bases from V and 0 bases from J, leaving 9 bases between. The germline V gene encodes CDR1 GTSNPN and CDR2 SVGIG (reference sequence). This CDR3 region has 12 residues. The TCR was taken from a female donor with multiple sclerosis, enrolled in a pregnancy study. The chain combines TRBV30 with TRBJ1-1; no definite D call. The sample consisted of peripheral blood, taken after pregnancy. The CDR3 DNA sequence: TGTGCCTCAACGGGAGTGAACACTGAAGCTTTCTTT. This sequence encodes CASTGVNTEAFF.